This T cell receptor (beta chain) stems from a study of T cells in Graves' hyperthyroidism and ophthalmopathy (dated by TCRdb to between 2018 and 2021). With respect to the entire study: Peripheral blood samples were taken at the time of initial diagnosis, prior to any treatment. A discovery cohort of about a hundred patients, approximately 45 with Graves' ophthalmopathy and more than 55 with stable Graves' hyperthyroidism, was used to find distinguishing TCR V-J signatures. Whether ophthalmopathy could be predicted prospectively was tested in an independent validation cohort made up of 18 to 20 hyperthyroidism patients plus 17 patients who later progressed to ophthalmopathy. The 85 to 100 discovery patients were randomly split 7:3 into training and test sets. In addition, the study compared T-cell repertoires in thyroid tissue and in blood from roughly six Graves' hyperthyroidism patients. Once sampling was done, hyperthyroidism patients were given methimazole at a starting dose of 30 mg daily, whereas ophthalmopathy patients were given high-dose intravenous methylprednisolone. According to the paper, TCR Vbeta CDR3 sequencing was carried out on 135 peripheral blood samples, which came from 40 to 45 ophthalmopathy, 75 to 80 hyperthyroidism and approximately 17 progressor patients. Results and caveats for the whole study, not just this receptor: Ophthalmopathy was separated from stable hyperthyroidism by a 13 V-J signature model, with approximately 90% sensitivity and 81% to 82% specificity obtained in cross-validation and 80%/75% obtained in testing. Blood samples also contained most of the expanded thyroid clonotypes (frequency above 0.001), which suggests that blood repertoires may reflect thyroid immune responses. No statistical method was used to fix the sample size in advance, and group allocation was not hidden from the investigators. In validation, the model predicted progression to ophthalmopathy a median of roughly 6.2 months before onset, with 70% to 71% sensitivity and 72.22% specificity.

This clonotype was observed many times. Its antigen specificity is not known. Base-call qualities are not available, and no considerably larger clone is one nucleotide away. Stable Graves' hyperthyroidism was defined as the absence of progression to ophthalmopathy over 18 months of follow-up. Hyperthyroidism patients were newly diagnosed, with disease duration under 2 months, and aged 18 to 65 years. Patients with uncontrolled infections, other autoimmune diseases, pregnancy or lactation were excluded. Diagnoses relied on clinical symptoms, serum thyroxine and TRAb, thyroid ultrasound and orbital computed tomography. Ficoll-Paque density gradient centrifugation was used to isolate PBMCs from around 10 ml of fresh peripheral blood. Total RNA was extracted with Trizol reagent, and quality was checked on an Agilent 2100 Bioanalyzer. The CDR3 runs 14 amino acids, cysteine and phenylalanine included. The retained sequence is limited to the CDR3, 42 bases, with the frame set at the first base. V trim: 6 bases; J trim: 6 bases; unmatched bases: 11. Looking up the germline V gene yields CDR1 SQVTM and CDR2 ANQGSEA.

The TCR beta CDR3 regions were amplified from the RNA transcripts. For the first round of RT-PCR on the TCR CDR3, the HTBI primer set was used together with the Qiagen OneStep RT-PCR kit. Libraries were constructed in a second round of multiplex PCR, after which size selection and purification were performed. The libraries were sequenced on an Illumina HiSeq2000 using paired-end 100 bp reads. The paper's data handling went like this. SOAPnuke was used to process the raw data, throwing out any read that contained adapters or uncalled bases, had a mean Phred below 15, or lacked an exact constant-primer or identifier match. High-quality paired reads were merged using COPE v1.2.5, and each unique nucleotide sequence was defined as a clonotype. MiTCR v1.1 was used to align the clonotypes against IMGT TRBV, TRBD and TRBJ reference segments. The analysis included only V-J combinations with a frequency above 0.0001, which together covered roughly 99% of the repertoires. A TCS score was defined as the ratio of F50 (clonal expansion) to E x V (chaos), with BLOSUM62-based TCRdist applied between CDR3 peptides within each V-J. Welch's t-statistics and random forest reduced 500 to 550 V-J features to around 14, which were used in a naive Bayes classifier (R e1071). TCRdb reprocessing: public reads trimmed at Q25 with fastp, clones called with MiXCR, in-frame beta chains kept. Each entry merges the rows of one CDR3 protein and shows their most common DNA and genes. None of the V and J calls come from the authors' own analysis; TCRdb made them. This sample is represented by a few hundred thousand distinct CDR3 sequences; approximately 15% of them were singletons. The ten largest clones represent around 7.3% of the sample.

This clonotype was sampled from a woman aged 30 to 39 with Graves' hyperthyroidism. The sample comprised blood. This chain is built from TRBV29-1 and TRBJ2-1; TRBD2 matches 7 bases in the middle. CDR3 loop: CSVLAAKLVNEQFF. Read as DNA, the sequence is TGCAGCGTCCTAGCGGCTAAACTGGTCAATGAGCAGTTCTTC.